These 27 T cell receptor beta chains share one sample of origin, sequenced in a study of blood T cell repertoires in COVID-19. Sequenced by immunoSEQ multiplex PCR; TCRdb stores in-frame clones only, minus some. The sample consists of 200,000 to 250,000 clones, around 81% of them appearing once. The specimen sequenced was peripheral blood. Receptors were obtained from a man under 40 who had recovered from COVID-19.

CDR3 protein: CATSREQKNTGELFF. CDR3 bases: TGTGCCACCAGCAGAGAACAGAAGAACACCGGGGAGCTGTTTTTT. V is TRBV15 and J is TRBJ2-2; D gene unclear. The CDR3 sequence is 15 residues long. Germline V gene data show CDR1 as LNHNV and CDR2 as YYDKDF (reference sequence). V was cut by 0 bases and J by 1 base, with 6 bases left in between.

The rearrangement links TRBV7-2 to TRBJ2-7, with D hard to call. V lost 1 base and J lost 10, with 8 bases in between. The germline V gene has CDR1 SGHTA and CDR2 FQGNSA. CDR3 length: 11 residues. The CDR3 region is CASSLELAQYF. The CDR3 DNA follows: TGTGCCAGCAGCTTAGAGTTAGCTCAGTACTTC. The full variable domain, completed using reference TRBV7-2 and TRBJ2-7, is GAGVSQSPSNKVTEKGKDVELRCDPISGHTALYWYRQSLGQGLEFLIYFQGNSAPDKSGLPSDRFSAERTGGSVSTLTIQRTQQEDSAVYLCASSLELAQYFGPGTRLTVT.

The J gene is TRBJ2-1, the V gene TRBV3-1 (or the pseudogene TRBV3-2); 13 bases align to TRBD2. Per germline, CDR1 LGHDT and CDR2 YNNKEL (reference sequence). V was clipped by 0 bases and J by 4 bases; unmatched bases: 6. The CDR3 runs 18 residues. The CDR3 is CASSQELAGGQLYNEQFF. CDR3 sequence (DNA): TGTGCCAGCAGCCAAGAACTAGCGGGGGGGCAATTGTACAATGAGCAGTTCTTC.

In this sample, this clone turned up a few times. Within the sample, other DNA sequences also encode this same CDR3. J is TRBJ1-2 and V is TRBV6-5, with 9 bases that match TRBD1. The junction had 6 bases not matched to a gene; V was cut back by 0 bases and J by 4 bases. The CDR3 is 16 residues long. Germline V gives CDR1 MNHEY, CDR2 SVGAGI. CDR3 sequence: CASSYSTGGAGYGYTF. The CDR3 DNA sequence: TGTGCCAGCAGTTACTCAACAGGGGGCGCCGGCTATGGCTACACCTTC.

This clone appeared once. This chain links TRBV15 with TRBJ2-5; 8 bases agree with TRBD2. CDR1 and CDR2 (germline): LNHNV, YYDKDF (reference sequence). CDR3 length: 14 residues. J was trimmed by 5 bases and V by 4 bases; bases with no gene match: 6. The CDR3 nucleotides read TGTGCCACCAGCAAATCGGGGGGGCCGGAGACCCAGTACTTC. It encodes CATSKSGGPETQYF. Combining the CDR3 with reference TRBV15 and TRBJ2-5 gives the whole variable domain DAMVIQNPRYQVTQFGKPVTLSCSQTLNHNVMYWYQQKSSQAPKLLFHYYDKDFNNEADTPDNFQSRRPNTSFCFLDIRSPGLGDTAMYLCATSKSGGPETQYFGPGTRLLVL.

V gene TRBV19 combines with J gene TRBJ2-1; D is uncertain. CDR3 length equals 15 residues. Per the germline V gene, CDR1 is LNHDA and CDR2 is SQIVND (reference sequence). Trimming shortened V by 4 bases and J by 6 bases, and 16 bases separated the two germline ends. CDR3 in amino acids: CASSTLVSLRNEQFF. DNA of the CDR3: TGTGCCAGTAGTACCCTAGTCTCCTTACGCAATGAGCAGTTCTTC.

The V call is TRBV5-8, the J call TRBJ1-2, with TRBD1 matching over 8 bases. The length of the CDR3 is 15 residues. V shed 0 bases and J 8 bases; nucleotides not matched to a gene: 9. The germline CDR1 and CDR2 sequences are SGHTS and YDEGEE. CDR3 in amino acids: CASSLEARGLWGYTF. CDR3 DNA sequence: TGTGCCAGCAGCTTGGAAGCCAGGGGGCTTTGGGGCTACACCTTC.

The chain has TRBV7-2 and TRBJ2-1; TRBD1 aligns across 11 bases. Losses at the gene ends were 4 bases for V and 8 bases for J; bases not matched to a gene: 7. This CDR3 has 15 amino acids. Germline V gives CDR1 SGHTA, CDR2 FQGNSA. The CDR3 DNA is TGTGCCAGCAGCTATGGACAGGGGGCGAGGGATGAGCAGTTCTTC. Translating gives CASSYGQGARDEQFF.

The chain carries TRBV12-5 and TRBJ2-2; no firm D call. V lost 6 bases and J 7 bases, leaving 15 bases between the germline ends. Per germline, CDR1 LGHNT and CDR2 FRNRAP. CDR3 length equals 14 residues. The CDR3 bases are TGTGCTAGTGGACCATATCCCCGAGACGGGGAGCTGTTTTTT. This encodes CASGPYPRDGELFF.

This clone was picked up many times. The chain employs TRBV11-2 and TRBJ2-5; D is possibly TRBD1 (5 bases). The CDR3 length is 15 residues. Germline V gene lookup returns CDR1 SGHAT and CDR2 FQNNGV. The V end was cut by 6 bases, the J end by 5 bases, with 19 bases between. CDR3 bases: TGTGCCAGCAGACTATCCTACAGGAATAGGGAGACCCAGTACTTC. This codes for CASRLSYRNRETQYF.

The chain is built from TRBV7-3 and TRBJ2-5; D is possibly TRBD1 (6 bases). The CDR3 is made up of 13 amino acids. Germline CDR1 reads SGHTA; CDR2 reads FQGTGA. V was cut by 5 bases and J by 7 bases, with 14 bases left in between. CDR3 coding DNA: TGTGCCAGCAGCCCAGGGGCCCAAACGACCCAGTACTTC. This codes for CASSPGAQTTQYF. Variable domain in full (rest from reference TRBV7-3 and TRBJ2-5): GAGVSQTPSNKVTEKGKYVELRCDPISGHTALYWYRQSLGQGPEFLIYFQGTGAADDSGLPNDRFFAVRPEGSVSTLKIQRTERGDSAVYLCASSPGAQTTQYFGPGTRLLVL.

CDR3 DNA sequence: TGTGCCAGCAGCCCCACCGATAGGGGGGGGGCGAATGAGCAGTTCTTC. It yields the protein CASSPTDRGGANEQFF. This chain connects TRBV7-3 to TRBJ2-1, with D possibly being TRBD2 (7 bases). This CDR3 comprises 16 residues. Germline assignment: CDR1 SGHTA and CDR2 FQGTGA. Trimming shortened V by 5 bases and J by 7 bases, and 21 bases separated the two germline ends.

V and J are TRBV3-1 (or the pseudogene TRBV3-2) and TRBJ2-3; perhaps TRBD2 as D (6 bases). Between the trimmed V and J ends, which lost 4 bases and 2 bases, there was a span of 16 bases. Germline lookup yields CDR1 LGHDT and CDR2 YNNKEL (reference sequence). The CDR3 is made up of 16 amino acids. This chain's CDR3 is CASSPTWRGHTDTQYF. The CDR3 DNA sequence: TGTGCCAGCAGCCCGACCTGGCGGGGTCACACAGATACGCAGTATTTT.

The CDR3 spells CASSKSGTGDNYGYTF. CDR3 coding DNA: TGTGCCAGCTCAAAATCCGGGACAGGGGACAACTATGGCTACACCTTC. The gene calls are TRBV18 and TRBJ1-2, with TRBD1 matching 10 bases. CDR1 and CDR2 (germline): KGHSH, LQKENI. V trimming: 5 bases; J trimming: 2 bases; junction bases outside the gene matches: 8. This CDR3 has 16 residues.

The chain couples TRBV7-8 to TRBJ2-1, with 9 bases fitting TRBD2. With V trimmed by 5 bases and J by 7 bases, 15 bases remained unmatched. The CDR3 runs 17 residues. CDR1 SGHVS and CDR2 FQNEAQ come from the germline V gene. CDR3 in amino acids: CASSPRVGSGGWNEQFF. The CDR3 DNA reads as TGTGCCAGCAGCCCTCGAGTGGGTAGCGGGGGCTGGAATGAGCAGTTCTTC.

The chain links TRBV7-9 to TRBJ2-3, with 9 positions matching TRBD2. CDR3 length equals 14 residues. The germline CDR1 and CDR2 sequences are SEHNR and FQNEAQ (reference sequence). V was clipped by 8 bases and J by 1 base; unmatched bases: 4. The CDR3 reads CASYASGGTDTQYF. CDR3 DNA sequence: TGTGCCAGCTACGCTAGCGGGGGCACAGATACGCAGTATTTT.

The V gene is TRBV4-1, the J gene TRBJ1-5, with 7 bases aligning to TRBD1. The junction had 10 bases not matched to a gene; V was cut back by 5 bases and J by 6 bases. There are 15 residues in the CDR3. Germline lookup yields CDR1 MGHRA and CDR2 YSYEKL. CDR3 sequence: CASSYRQGEVQPQHF. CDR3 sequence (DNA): TGCGCCAGCAGCTACCGACAGGGTGAGGTTCAGCCCCAGCATTTT.

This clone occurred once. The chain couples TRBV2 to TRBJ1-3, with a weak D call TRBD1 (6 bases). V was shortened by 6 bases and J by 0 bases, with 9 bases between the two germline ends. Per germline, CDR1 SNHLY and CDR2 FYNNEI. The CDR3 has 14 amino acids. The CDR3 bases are TGTGCCAGCAGCGGACAGTACTCTGGAAACACCATATATTTT. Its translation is CASSGQYSGNTIYF.

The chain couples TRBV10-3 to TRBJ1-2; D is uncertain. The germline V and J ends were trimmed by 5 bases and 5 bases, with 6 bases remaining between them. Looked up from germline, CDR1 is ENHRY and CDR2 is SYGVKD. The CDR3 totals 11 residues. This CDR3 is CAISSMYGYTF. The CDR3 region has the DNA TGTGCCATCAGTTCCATGTATGGCTACACCTTC.

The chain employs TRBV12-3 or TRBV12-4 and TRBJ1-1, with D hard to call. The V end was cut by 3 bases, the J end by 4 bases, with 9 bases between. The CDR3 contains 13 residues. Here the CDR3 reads CASSLGRSTEAFF. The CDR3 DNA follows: TGTGCCAGCAGTTTGGGGAGGAGCACTGAAGCTTTCTTT.

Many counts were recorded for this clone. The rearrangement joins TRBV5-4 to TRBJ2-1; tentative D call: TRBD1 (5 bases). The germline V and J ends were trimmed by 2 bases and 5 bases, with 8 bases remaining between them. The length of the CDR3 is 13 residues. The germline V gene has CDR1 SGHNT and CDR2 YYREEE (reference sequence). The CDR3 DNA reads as TGTGCCAGCAGCTTTCAGGGAAACAATGAGCAGTTCTTC. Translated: CASSFQGNNEQFF.

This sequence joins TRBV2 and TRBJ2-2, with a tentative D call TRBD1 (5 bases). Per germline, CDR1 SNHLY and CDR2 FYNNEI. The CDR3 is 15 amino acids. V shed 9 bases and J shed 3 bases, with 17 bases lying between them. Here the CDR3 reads CASDRVKGDTGELFF. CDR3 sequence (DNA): TGTGCCAGTGATCGGGTAAAAGGGGACACCGGGGAGCTGTTTTTT.

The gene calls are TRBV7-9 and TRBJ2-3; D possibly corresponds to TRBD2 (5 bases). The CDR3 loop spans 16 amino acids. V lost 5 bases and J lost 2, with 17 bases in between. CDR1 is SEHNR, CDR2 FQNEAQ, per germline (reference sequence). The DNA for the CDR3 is TGTGCCAGCAGCCCAACGAGGGTGGTCCTCACAGATACGCAGTATTTT. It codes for CASSPTRVVLTDTQYF.

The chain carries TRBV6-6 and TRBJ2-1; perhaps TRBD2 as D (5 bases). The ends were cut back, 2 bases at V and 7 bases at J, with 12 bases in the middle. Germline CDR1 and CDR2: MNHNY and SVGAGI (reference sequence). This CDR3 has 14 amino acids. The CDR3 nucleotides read TGTGCCAGCAGTTACCCTGACTACCTGAATGAGCAGTTCTTC. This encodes CASSYPDYLNEQFF.

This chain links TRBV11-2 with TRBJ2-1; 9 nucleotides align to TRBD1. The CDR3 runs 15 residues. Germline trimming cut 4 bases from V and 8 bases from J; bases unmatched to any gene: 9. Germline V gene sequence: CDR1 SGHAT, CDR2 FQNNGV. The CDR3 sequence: CASSSQGAQVDEQFF. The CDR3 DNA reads TGTGCCAGCAGCTCACAGGGGGCGCAGGTCGATGAGCAGTTCTTC.

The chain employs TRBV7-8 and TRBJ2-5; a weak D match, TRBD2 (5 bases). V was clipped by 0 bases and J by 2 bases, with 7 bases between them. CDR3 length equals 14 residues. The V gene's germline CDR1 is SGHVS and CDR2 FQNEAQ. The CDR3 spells CASSLASGQETQYF. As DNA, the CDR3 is TGTGCCAGCAGCTTAGCGTCGGGGCAAGAGACCCAGTACTTC. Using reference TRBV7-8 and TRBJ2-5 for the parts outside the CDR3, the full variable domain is GAGVSQSPRYKVAKRGQDVALRCDPISGHVSLFWYQQALGQGPEFLTYFQNEAQLDKSGLPSDRFFAERPEGSVSTLKIQRTQQEDSAVYLCASSLASGQETQYFGPGTRLLVL.

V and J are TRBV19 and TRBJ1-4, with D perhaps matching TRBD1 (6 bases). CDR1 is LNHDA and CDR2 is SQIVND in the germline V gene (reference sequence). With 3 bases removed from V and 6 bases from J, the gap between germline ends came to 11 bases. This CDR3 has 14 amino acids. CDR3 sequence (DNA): TGTGCCAGTAGTATGGACAGTCCTTATGAAAAACTGTTTTTT. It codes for CASSMDSPYEKLFF.